Below are 8 T cell receptor beta chains sequenced from a single sample in a study of cytomegalovirus exposure and HLA in healthy donors. 13 Jbeta primers and 60 Vbeta primers were used for the PCR. TCRdb keeps only in-frame clones here, not all; method: immunoSEQ multiplex PCR. The sample shows around 130,000 clones, around 80% of them seen only once. The specimen sequenced was PBMCs. The source of these receptors is a boy between 2 and 10 years old in good health and CMV-seronegative.

This clone was picked up one time. V is TRBV4-1 and J is TRBJ2-1; D remains unclear. The germline CDR1 and CDR2 sequences are MGHRA and YSYEKL. Deletions cut 1 base from V and 4 bases from J, with 5 bases between. The CDR3 has 13 residues. The DNA of the CDR3 is TGCGCCAGCAGCCAAGGCGTATACAATGAGCAGTTCTTC. It is translated as CASSQGVYNEQFF.

This clone was detected a few times. The chain employs TRBV19 and TRBJ1-1; 7 nucleotides agree with TRBD1. Germline values: CDR1 LNHDA, CDR2 SQIVND (reference sequence). The ends lost 7 bases at V and 1 base at J; junction bases unmatched: 6. This CDR3 spans 14 amino acids. The CDR3 DNA reads as TGTGCCAGTACTAAGACAGGGCGGAACACTGAAGCTTTCTTT. It codes for CASTKTGRNTEAFF.

The chain recombines TRBV29-1 with TRBJ2-5; 7 nucleotides align to TRBD1. Germline V gives CDR1 SQVTM, CDR2 ANQGSEA. CDR3 length: 11 residues. In DNA form, the CDR3 reads TGCAGTATACAGGGGATAGAGACCCAGTACTTC. Translation gives CSIQGIETQYF. Using reference TRBV29-1 and TRBJ2-5 for the parts outside the CDR3, the full variable domain is SAVISQKPSRDICQRGTSLTIQCQVDSQVTMMFWYRQQPGQSLTLIATANQGSEATYESGFVIDKFPISRPNLTFSTLTVSNMSPEDSSIYLCSIQGIETQYFGPGTRLLVL.

The chain recombines TRBV4-1 with TRBJ2-1; tentative D call: TRBD2 (6 bases). The CDR3 consists of 17 residues. With 4 bases removed from V and 0 bases from J, the gap between germline ends came to 16 bases. CDR1 MGHRA and CDR2 YSYEKL come from the germline V gene. CDR3 bases: TGCGCCAGCAGCCGAACGCCGGGAGAGAGCTCCTACAATGAGCAGTTCTTC. Protein: CASSRTPGESSYNEQFF.

V is TRBV2 and J is TRBJ1-1, with TRBD1 matching over 7 bases. Trimming at V came to 8 bases and at J to 8 bases, leaving 8 bases not matched to a gene. Germline CDR1 and CDR2: SNHLY and FYNNEI. The CDR3 contains 12 residues. In DNA, the CDR3 is TGTGCCAGCCAAGGACAGGAGAGGGAAGCTTTCTTT. It codes for CASQGQEREAFF.

The rearrangement joins TRBV13 to TRBJ2-3; 8 bases line up with TRBD2. The CDR3 spans 17 residues. Germline assignment: CDR1 PRHDT and CDR2 FYEKMQ (reference sequence). V lost 0 bases, J lost 0 bases, and 5 bases stayed unmatched. CDR3 DNA sequence: TGTGCCAGCAGCTTAGGACTAGCGGAATTTAGCACAGATACGCAGTATTTT. It specifies CASSLGLAEFSTDTQYF.

This clone was picked up a small number of times. V usage is TRBV6-4 and J usage is TRBJ1-5; no clear D. The CDR3 contains 13 residues. V was clipped by 2 bases and J by 1 base, with 3 bases between them. Germline lookup yields CDR1 MRHNA and CDR2 SNTAGT. DNA of the CDR3: TGTGCCAGCAGTGACGGCAGCAATCAGCCCCAGCATTTT. This gives the protein CASSDGSNQPQHF.

The chain links TRBV7-3 to TRBJ1-6; 9 bases are a match to TRBD1. Germline V gene sequence: CDR1 SGHTA, CDR2 FQGTGA. This CDR3 contains 15 residues. The V and J ends lost 5 bases and 8 bases, in that order; junction bases with no gene match: 7. CDR3 amino acids: CASSPGTGIYSPLHF. The CDR3 DNA reads as TGTGCCAGCAGCCCCGGGACAGGGATTTATTCACCCCTCCACTTT.